This TCR beta chain was recovered during a study of CD8 T cells in ankylosing spondylitis. Points from the study as a whole: Several highly homologous variants made up a TCR beta motif, and this motif appeared characteristic of ankylosing spondylitis blood. In ankylosing spondylitis patients, matched synovial fluid reportedly showed significant enrichment of disease-linked clones.

V was clipped by 5 bases and J by 1 base, with 6 bases between them. Germline values: CDR1 SEHNR, CDR2 FQNEAQ (reference sequence). CDR3 length: 12 residues. This clonotype has ten or more counts. The antigen is unknown. Using quantitative 5'-RACE with molecular barcodes, the authors made TCR beta libraries. From the 5' RACE reads, TCRdb called clonotypes with MiXCR, one entry per CDR3 protein. The table includes approximately 140,000 distinct CDR3 sequences, 15% to 20% detected once. The receptor's source is a male donor with ankylosing spondylitis. This chain links TRBV7-9 with TRBJ2-7; D is unclear. The sample was blood, either unsorted or a sorted T cell fraction (not recorded which). CDR3 residues: CASSPGSYEQYF. CDR3 nucleotide sequence: TGTGCCAGCAGCCCCGGGTCCTACGAGCAGTACTTC.